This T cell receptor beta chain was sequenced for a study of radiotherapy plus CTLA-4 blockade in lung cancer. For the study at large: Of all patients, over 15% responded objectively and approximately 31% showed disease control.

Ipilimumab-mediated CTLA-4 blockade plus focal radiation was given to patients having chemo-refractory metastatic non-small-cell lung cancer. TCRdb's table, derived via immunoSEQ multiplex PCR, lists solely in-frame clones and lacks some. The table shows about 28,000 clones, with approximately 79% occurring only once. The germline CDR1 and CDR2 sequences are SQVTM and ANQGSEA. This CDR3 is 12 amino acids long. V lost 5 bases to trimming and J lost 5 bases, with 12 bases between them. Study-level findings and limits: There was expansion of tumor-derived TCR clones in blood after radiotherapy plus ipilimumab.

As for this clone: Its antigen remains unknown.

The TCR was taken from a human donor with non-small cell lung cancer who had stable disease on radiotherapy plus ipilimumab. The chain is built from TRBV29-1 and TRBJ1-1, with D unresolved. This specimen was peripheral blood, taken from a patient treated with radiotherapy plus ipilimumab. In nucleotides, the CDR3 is TGCAGCGTTATTTTAGGGATAACTGAAGCTTTCTTT. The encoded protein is CSVILGITEAFF.